These T cell receptor beta chains were read from a single sample in a study of control samples from healthy donors and cancer patients. Measured with immunoSEQ multiplex PCR; TCRdb has only the in-frame clones, and not every one. The sample comprises 100,000 to 150,000 clones, roughly 87% of which are singletons, and less than 9.5% rests with the top ten. Sequences were obtained from blood. These receptors all stem from a man aged 35-49 years in good health. Both conserved end residues are part of each CDR3. A clone size is listed for some rows: how often the clone was seen (once, few, many), or a class if it is expanded.

v_call clone_size cdr3_aa
TRBV14 . CASSRQGKVGEQYF
TRBV27 . CASSLGSGARYEQYF
TRBV5-6 . CASSLKQRDNSPLHF
TRBV2 . CASLSRGGTEAFF
TRBV9 . CASSDRQGGGFYYGYTF
TRBV27 . CASSPTGSSTEAFF
TRBV5-5 . CASSREWGSDTQYF
TRBV9 once CASSVGGGLNQPQHF
TRBV24-1 . CATSDSGGIGETQYF
TRBV6-2/TRBV6-3 . CASSYSRQMNTEAFF
TRBV5-6 . CASSRRSLYGTQYF
TRBV5-1 . CASSLVRPGQGQETQYF
TRBV28 once CASSLSGDTEAFF
TRBV11-3 . CASSLDRQGADGYTF
TRBV7-6 . CASSSVPGPRRDQPQHF
TRBV6-5 once CASSYSRQTNSPLHF